The rows below give T cell receptor beta chains drawn from one sample of a study of blood T cell repertoires in COVID-19. Assay used: immunoSEQ multiplex PCR; TCRdb lists only in-frame clones, some missing. The profile shows some 120,000 clones, 85% to 90% of them singletons. The sequencing input was peripheral blood. The origin of the receptors is a man aged 50-60 years with acute or convalescent COVID-19. Each CDR3 is given with its conserved first and last residue. Fields, in order: J gene, V gene, CDR3 protein.

TRBJ2-2 TRBV27 CASSSRANTGELFF
TRBJ2-1 TRBV24-1 CATSDLGQSLGQRRSYNEQFF
TRBJ1-1 TRBV7-9 CASSLEGDTEAFF
TRBJ2-1 TRBV10-3 CAISEHGWELFF
TRBJ2-1 TRBV6-5 CASSYAGTLQFF
TRBJ2-3 TRBV5-6 CASRPDRRTDTQYF
TRBJ2-1 TRBV5-6 CASSLASYNEQFF
TRBJ2-7 TRBV4-1 CASSQDLGPYEQYF
TRBJ2-4 TRBV29-1 CSVEGGLAGVNIQYF
TRBJ1-2 TRBV14 CASSQVQSSGYTF
TRBJ2-3 TRBV5-8 CASSRRVAGVRDTQYF
TRBJ2-5 TRBV14 CASSHPGRETQYF
TRBJ2-3 TRBV11-2 CASSGTGRHISTQYF
TRBJ1-2 TRBV6-2/TRBV6-3 CASSQAGVGYGYTF
TRBJ2-1 TRBV7-2 CASSLTGLEYNEQFF
TRBJ1-5 TRBV6-5 CASRDTYSNQPQHF
TRBJ2-1 TRBV29-1 CSAFSGSTHNEQFF
TRBJ2-7 TRBV12-5 CASGPTGSYEQYF
TRBJ1-2 TRBV30 CAWSSGEGYTF
TRBJ2-7 TRBV6-5 CASSLLAGGPREQYF
TRBJ2-5 TRBV11-2 CASSFGGTSEETQYF
TRBJ2-7 TRBV6-4 CASSDASGGPYEQYF
TRBJ2-1 TRBV5-4 CASSSNRGSSYNEQFF
TRBJ1-2 TRBV5-1 CASSPAGTANYGYTF
TRBJ2-2 TRBV10-3 CAILRGSGELFF
TRBJ2-3 TRBV20-1 CSASGRGAGGPPDTQYF
TRBJ2-2 TRBV27 CASSRPVSPYGTGELFF
TRBJ2-5 TRBV30 CAWLTGTGETQYF
TRBJ2-3 TRBV5-1 CASSFAGTGGPDTQYF
TRBJ1-6 TRBV5-1 CASSFSSAGRQYSYNSPLHF
TRBJ2-5 TRBV6-2/TRBV6-3 CASSSGRRKGQETQYF
TRBJ1-1 TRBV28 CASSYRTGQTEAFF
TRBJ1-1 TRBV6-4 CASSQGLNTEAFF
TRBJ2-3 TRBV27 CASGGTVGDTQYF
TRBJ1-2 TRBV27 CASSILGSGANYGYTF
TRBJ2-3 TRBV27 CASSPRTTSTDTQYF
TRBJ2-7 TRBV2 CASSVDTPYEQYF
TRBJ2-4 TRBV6-6 CASIGVENIQYF
TRBJ2-5 TRBV7-2 CASSLVSGAQETQYF
TRBJ2-7 TRBV2 CASSEASGRYEQYF
TRBJ2-5 TRBV6-5 CASRTARGQGETQYF
TRBJ1-2 TRBV7-8 CASSLAGQGPYGYTF
TRBJ2-5 TRBV7-2 CASSLPPGTQYF
TRBJ2-5 TRBV9 CASSAPGTGHETQYF
TRBJ2-2 TRBV19 CASSIRAGGDGELFF
TRBJ2-7 TRBV12-3/TRBV12-4 CASSLSISYEQYF
TRBJ2-5 TRBV3-1/TRBV3-2 CASSPSGIPETQYF
TRBJ2-1 TRBV5-1 CASSFLTSGIGEQFF
TRBJ2-4 TRBV5-8 CASSLGGQGGGIQYF
TRBJ1-5 TRBV5-6 CASSLYAGTGDQPQHF
TRBJ2-3 TRBV20-1 CSASWLAGYLSTDTQYF
TRBJ2-7 TRBV23-1 CASSQSGAGVEQYF
TRBJ2-7 TRBV4-1 CASSSGLAGTYEQYF
TRBJ1-6 TRBV20-1 CSASGDRFLNSPLHF
TRBJ2-3 TRBV6-5 CASSGLAGTTDTQYF